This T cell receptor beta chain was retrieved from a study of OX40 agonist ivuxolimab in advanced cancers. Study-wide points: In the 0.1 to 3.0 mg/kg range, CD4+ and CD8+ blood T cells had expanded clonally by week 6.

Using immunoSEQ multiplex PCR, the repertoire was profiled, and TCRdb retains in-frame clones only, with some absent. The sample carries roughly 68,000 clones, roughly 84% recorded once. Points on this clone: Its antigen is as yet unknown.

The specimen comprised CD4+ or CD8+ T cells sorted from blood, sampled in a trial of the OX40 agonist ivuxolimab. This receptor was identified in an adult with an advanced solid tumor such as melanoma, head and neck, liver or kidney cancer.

CDR3 sequence (DNA): TGCGCCAGCAGCAGGGGTCGAGGGATGAACACTGAAGCTTTCTTT. Amino acid sequence: CASSRGRGMNTEAFF. This chain uses TRBV4-3 with TRBJ1-1, with a weak D call TRBD1 (5 bases). Germline values: CDR1 LGHNA, CDR2 YSLEER. V gave up 5 bases and J gave up 0 bases, with 13 bases separating them. The length of the CDR3 is 15 residues.